A selection of T cell receptor beta chains follows, all from one sample in a study of blood T cell repertoires in COVID-19. The table came from immunoSEQ multiplex PCR; TCRdb's copy has only in-frame clones and leaves some out. The sample records around 200,000 clones, less than 90% being singletons. The sequenced material came from peripheral blood. These receptors all stem from a man in his forties with acute or convalescent COVID-19. The CDR3 runs from the conserved cysteine through the conserved F or W. The D gene is left open where the match is weak. Not all rows give a size; the values are once, few, many and, for expanded clones, a class.

j_call clone_size cdr3_length d_call v_call cdr3_nt cdr3_aa
TRBJ2-3 - 14 TRBD1 TRBV5-1 TGCGCCAGCAGGGGGGACAGGAGCACAGATACGCAGTATTTT CASRGDRSTDTQYF
TRBJ2-5 - 13 - TRBV7-8 TGTGCCAGCCGAGGGCGGTCCTCGGAGACCCAGTACTTC CASRGRSSETQYF
TRBJ2-3 few 17 TRBD2 TRBV3-1/TRBV3-2 TGTGCCAGCAGCCAAGGAAAGACTAGCGCTTTGGAGGATACGCAGTATTTT CASSQGKTSALEDTQYF
TRBJ2-7 - 13 TRBD1 TRBV7-3 TGTGCCAGCAGTTCTACAGGGGTGGGGGAGCAGTACTTC CASSSTGVGEQYF
TRBJ1-3 - 15 - TRBV6-1 TGTGCCAGCAGTGAAATGGCGGTCTCTGGAAACACCATATATTTT CASSEMAVSGNTIYF
TRBJ2-7 - 15 - TRBV28 TGTGCCAGCAGTTTAGCGGCGGCAGGGGAGTCCGAGCAGTACTTC CASSLAAAGESEQYF
TRBJ2-1 - 15 TRBD2 TRBV6-5 TGTGCCAGCAGACCCCCCAGCGGGAGTCTCGGTGAGCAGTTCTTC CASRPPSGSLGEQFF
TRBJ2-7 once 13 TRBD1 TRBV29-1 TGCAGCGCGACACAGGGGGGATCCTACGAGCAGTACTTC CSATQGGSYEQYF
TRBJ2-4 - 17 TRBD2 TRBV19 TGTGCCAGTAGTACCTTAGGCGGGGGTAGAGCCAAAAACATTCAGTACTTC CASSTLGGGRAKNIQYF
TRBJ2-7 - 15 TRBD2 TRBV28 TGTGCCAGCAGTGACCTAGCGGGAGACACCTACGAGCAGTACTTC CASSDLAGDTYEQYF
TRBJ1-1 - 14 TRBD1 TRBV19 TGTGCCAGTAGCGCGGACAGGGGGCAATCTGAAGCTTTCTTT CASSADRGQSEAFF
TRBJ1-5 few 18 TRBD1 TRBV10-3 TGTGCCATCAGTGAGTCGGGACAGGGGGCGCGGAGCAATCAGCCCCAGCATTTT CAISESGQGARSNQPQHF
TRBJ2-5 - 13 - TRBV12-3/TRBV12-4 TGTGCCAGCAGTTTGGGGGCACAAGAGACCCAGTACTTC CASSLGAQETQYF
TRBJ1-6 - 15 - TRBV6-6 TGTGCCAGCAGTTACGCCCCACAGGGCTGGTCACCCCTCCACTTT CASSYAPQGWSPLHF
TRBJ2-1 - 16 - TRBV6-2/TRBV6-3 TGTGCCAGCAGTTACTCGAAGGAGGGCCCCCACAATGAGCAGTTCTTC CASSYSKEGPHNEQFF
TRBJ1-2 - 15 TRBD1 TRBV27 TGTGCCAGCAGTTTAAGTTCGGGACAGATATATGGCTACACCTTC CASSLSSGQIYGYTF
TRBJ2-3 - 14 - TRBV7-8 TGTGCCAGCAGCCCCGGGACTTCTTCAGTTACGCAGTATTTT CASSPGTSSVTQYF
TRBJ1-2 - 14 - TRBV2 TGTGCCAGCAGTGAGTGGGCAACTAACTATGGCTACACCTTC CASSEWATNYGYTF
TRBJ1-4 - 19 - TRBV3-1/TRBV3-2 TGTGCCAGCAGCCAAGATTGGGATTTGGGCGGGCCCATTAATGAAAAACTGTTTTTT CASSQDWDLGGPINEKLFF
TRBJ2-5 - 15 TRBD2 TRBV7-2 TGTGCCAGCAGCTCATTAGCGGGGGCCGGGGAGACCCAGTACTTC CASSSLAGAGETQYF
TRBJ1-2 - 16 - TRBV24-1 TGTGCCCCGGTTGGGAGGGAAGCTCGTCGGAACTATGGCTACACCTTC CAPVGREARRNYGYTF
TRBJ2-1 once 15 - TRBV6-5 TGTGCCAGCAGTTACTCGAGGCCGGACTACAATGAGCAGTTCTTC CASSYSRPDYNEQFF
TRBJ1-1 few 11 - TRBV29-1 TGCAGCGTTGGAAGGGGCACTGAAGCTTTCTTT CSVGRGTEAFF
TRBJ1-2 - 16 TRBD1 TRBV5-1 TGCGCCAGCAGCTTGGACTCAGGGGGCAGGAACTATGGCTACACCTTC CASSLDSGGRNYGYTF
TRBJ1-1 - 16 - TRBV5-1 TGCGCCAGCAGCTTGGTGGGCCAACCCCTGAACACTGAAGCTTTCTTT CASSLVGQPLNTEAFF
TRBJ1-1 - 15 TRBD1 TRBV5-8 TGTGCCAGCAGCGGACAGGGGGCCGGGTACACTGAAGCTTTCTTT CASSGQGAGYTEAFF
TRBJ2-5 - 14 TRBD2 TRBV9 TGTGCCAGCAGCAGACTAGCGGGAGTAGAGACCCAGTACTTC CASSRLAGVETQYF
TRBJ1-2 - 15 TRBD1 TRBV10-3 TGTGCCATCAGTCAGGGGGACCCTTCTAACTATGGCTACACCTTC CAISQGDPSNYGYTF
TRBJ2-3 - 14 TRBD2 TRBV5-1 TGCGCCAGCAGCTTGACTAGCGAGGAAGTTACGCAGTATTTT CASSLTSEEVTQYF
TRBJ2-7 - 11 - TRBV29-1 TGCAGCGCCGGGGGGCGCGGCGAGCAGTACTTC CSAGGRGEQYF
TRBJ1-6 - 14 - TRBV6-1 TGTGCCAGCAGTGAAGGAGGGCCGGGTTCACCCCTCCACTTT CASSEGGPGSPLHF
TRBJ1-5 - 19 - TRBV2 TGTGCCAGCGGCGAGAGGTCCGATGCAGTCTCTATAGGCAATCAGCCCCAGCATTTT CASGERSDAVSIGNQPQHF
TRBJ2-7 - 14 - TRBV6-1 TGTGCCAGCAGTGAAGTTAACAGCCCCTACGAGCAGTACTTC CASSEVNSPYEQYF
TRBJ1-5 - 14 - TRBV27 TGTGCCAGCAGTTTATGGGCATACAATCAGCCCCAGCATTTT CASSLWAYNQPQHF
TRBJ2-1 - 18 TRBD2 TRBV10-3 TGTGCCATCAGTGAGTCAGGGAGCGGCGGGAGAATAGCAAATGAGCAGTTCTTC CAISESGSGGRIANEQFF
TRBJ1-2 - 15 TRBD1 TRBV5-8 TGTGCCAGCAGCTTGGGGACAGGGCGGGACTATGGCTACACCTTC CASSLGTGRDYGYTF
TRBJ1-2 - 14 TRBD1 TRBV6-5 TGTGCCACCCGGCAGGGACAGAATTACTATGGCTACACCTTC CATRQGQNYYGYTF
TRBJ2-7 - 15 - TRBV18 TGTGCCAGCTCACCAGGTTCGGGGAGAACCTACGAGCAGTACTTC CASSPGSGRTYEQYF
TRBJ2-3 - 13 - TRBV2 TGTGCCAGCAGTGAAGTGCTGCGAGATACGCAGTATTTT CASSEVLRDTQYF
TRBJ1-1 - 15 TRBD1 TRBV24-1 TGTGCCACCAGTGGGGCCGGACAGGGGAGGACTGAAGCTTTCTTT CATSGAGQGRTEAFF
TRBJ2-4 - 15 TRBD2 TRBV28 TGTGCCAGCAGTTTACGACTAGCGGGAGAGAACATTCAGTACTTC CASSLRLAGENIQYF
TRBJ2-3 - 17 - TRBV28 TGTGCCAGCAGTCTGACCCGACAGGCGGGTATCACAGATACGCAGTATTTT CASSLTRQAGITDTQYF
TRBJ2-7 - 13 TRBD2 TRBV6-6 TGTGCCAGCAGTTGGGCGGGAGACTACGAGCAGTACTTC CASSWAGDYEQYF
TRBJ2-3 - 18 TRBD2 TRBV4-3 TGCGCCAGCAGCCAGAATTTTGTGGCGGGAGAGCGCACAGATACGCAGTATTTT CASSQNFVAGERTDTQYF
TRBJ1-2 - 15 - TRBV6-1 TGTGCCAGCAGTGAAGGAGGTCAGGGATCTTATGGCTACACCTTC CASSEGGQGSYGYTF
TRBJ2-3 - 16 TRBD2 TRBV11-2 TGTGCCAGCAGCCCACTAGCGGACCCTACCACAGATACGCAGTATTTT CASSPLADPTTDTQYF
TRBJ1-1 - 15 - TRBV2 TGTGCCAGCAGTGCTCAAACAGCATCGAACACTGAAGCTTTCTTT CASSAQTASNTEAFF
TRBJ1-2 - 15 - TRBV18 TGTGCCAGCTCAGAACAGGGACCGATTAACTATGGCTACACCTTC CASSEQGPINYGYTF
TRBJ2-1 - 15 TRBD2 TRBV6-4 TGTGCCAGCAGTGACCTCGCGGGAGGAAGGAATGAGCAGTTCTTC CASSDLAGGRNEQFF
TRBJ2-7 - 14 TRBD1 TRBV18 TGTGCCAGCTCATACTTGACAGGGCTAGGAGAGCAGTACTTC CASSYLTGLGEQYF
TRBJ1-2 - 14 TRBD1 TRBV30 TGTGCCTGGGAGACCTCGACAGGGCGCTATGGCTACACCTTC CAWETSTGRYGYTF
TRBJ2-6 - 17 - TRBV2 TGTGCCAGCACCGTGAGGGCTCCCCTCTCTGGGGCCAACGTCCTGACTTTC CASTVRAPLSGANVLTF
TRBJ2-5 - 13 - TRBV19 TGTGCCAGTAGTATTAGAATCGCAGAGACCCAGTACTTC CASSIRIAETQYF
TRBJ1-5 once 17 TRBD1 TRBV6-2/TRBV6-3 TGTGCCAGCAGTTACGCGAGCGCAGGACAGGGGGCTCAGCCCCAGCATTTT CASSYASAGQGAQPQHF
TRBJ1-1 - 14 - TRBV29-1 TGCAGCGTTGAAATTGGCAGGATGAACACTGAAGCTTTCTTT CSVEIGRMNTEAFF